This TCR beta chain came from a study of blood T cell repertoires in COVID-19. Study context: The study drew acute and convalescent COVID-19 samples from the United States, Italy and Spain. The cDNA or gDNA used as material had been derived from T cells, B-cell-depleted T cells, or PBMCs.

Original methodology: From reference gene primer amplification, estimates of nucleated cell counts were derived. Generated by immunoSEQ multiplex PCR, the TCRdb table keeps only in-frame clones and is missing some. Clone size and V and J calls were adopted from that table, with D and trimming inferred from the DNA. This table holds around 130,000 clones, around four fifths found once. Germline V gene data show CDR1 as SGHRS and CDR2 as YFSETQ. The CDR3 spans 14 residues. V was pared by 3 bases and J by 1 base, with 10 bases between. This receptor was identified in a human donor in a cohort sampled during active COVID-19. The sequenced material came from peripheral blood. The rearrangement links TRBV5-1 to TRBJ1-1, with a tentative D call TRBD1 (6 bases). The CDR3 here is CASSWVTGNTEAFF. In DNA form, the CDR3 reads TGCGCCAGCAGCTGGGTGACAGGGAACACTGAAGCTTTCTTT.